These 6 T cell receptor beta chains originate from one sample sequenced in a study of T cells in Graves' hyperthyroidism and ophthalmopathy. Amplification yielded TCR beta CDR3 regions, with RNA transcripts as the source. Using the HTBI primer set, a first-round RT-PCR was run on the TCR CDR3. TCRdb independently ran MiXCR on the multiplex PCR reads; one entry per CDR3 protein. The table has some 370,000 distinct CDR3 sequences, 17% seen once. Sequenced sample: blood. These receptors were collected from a woman in her twenties or thirties with Graves' hyperthyroidism that later progressed to Graves' ophthalmopathy.

This clonotype was seen many times. This chain's CDR3 is CSASTGEAYGYTF. CDR3 DNA: TGCAGTGCTAGCACAGGGGAAGCCTATGGCTACACCTTC. The chain has TRBV20-1 and TRBJ1-2; 7 bases line up with TRBD1. The junction had 5 bases not matched to a gene; V was cut back by 3 bases and J by 4 bases. This CDR3 has 13 residues. Per the germline V gene, CDR1 is DFQATT and CDR2 is SNEGSKA (reference sequence).

This clonotype has just a few counts. The chain joins TRBV10-1 to TRBJ2-7, with D possibly matching TRBD1 (7 bases). The ends were cut back, 3 bases at V and 0 bases at J, with 18 bases in the middle. Germline V gene data show CDR1 as WNHNN and CDR2 as SYGVQD (reference sequence). This CDR3 region has 17 residues. The CDR3 sequence: CASSDSDREALSYEQYF. DNA for the CDR3: TGCGCCAGCAGTGACTCCGACAGGGAGGCCCTCTCCTACGAGCAGTACTTC.

In this sample, this clonotype turned up many times. This chain links TRBV28 with TRBJ1-1, with D possibly TRBD1 on 5 matching bases. V was trimmed by 8 bases and J by 1 base, leaving 17 bases between them. The germline V gene has CDR1 MDHEN and CDR2 SYDVKM. This CDR3 contains 15 residues. DNA for the CDR3: TGTGCCAGCCACCTCGGTGGGGCCGAGAACACTGAAGCTTTCTTT. This codes for CASHLGGAENTEAFF.

The V gene is TRBV30, the J gene TRBJ1-1; a weak D match, TRBD1 (6 bases). V was pared by 2 bases and J by 0 bases, with 13 bases between. The CDR3 has 15 residues. From germline, CDR1 is GTSNPN and CDR2 SVGIG (reference sequence). The CDR3: CAWSSGQLMNTEAFF. CDR3 coding DNA: TGTGCCTGGAGTTCCGGACAGCTCATGAACACTGAAGCTTTCTTT.

This clonotype was observed many times. The V call is TRBV9, the J call TRBJ1-2, with 7 bases aligning to TRBD1. Trimming removed 4 bases from V and 1 base from J; junction bases left unmatched: 13. The CDR3 is 17 amino acids. Germline assignment: CDR1 SGDLS and CDR2 YYNGEE. CDR3 residues: CASSPDLEGAINYGYTF. CDR3 in DNA: TGTGCCAGCAGCCCAGACCTCGAGGGGGCGATTAACTATGGCTACACCTTC.

Ten or more counts support this clonotype. The chain combines TRBV28 with TRBJ2-7; the D is unclear. The CDR3 runs to 11 residues. Germline-derived CDR1 and CDR2 are MDHEN and SYDVKM. Trimming shortened V by 4 bases and J by 3 bases, and 4 bases separated the two germline ends. The CDR3: CASSSSYEQYF. CDR3 bases: TGTGCCAGCAGTTCGAGCTACGAGCAGTACTTC.